This entry features one TCR beta chain sequence. The sample originates from a study of CD8+CD57+ T cells in acquired aplastic anemia. Sequencing was done on patients that had shown CD8+CD57+ cell expansion by flow cytometry. The TCR beta profiling, which covered VDJ combination and CDR3 sequence, was carried out using genomic DNA as the template. MiXCR was run by TCRdb on the reads, yielding one entry per CDR3 protein. Of 150,000 to 200,000 distinct CDR3 sequences detected, less than 60% appear once; the ten largest clones hold approximately 9.4%. The sequencing input was sorted CD4+, CD8+, or CD8+CD57+ T cells (not recorded which) from PBMCs. The source of this sequence is a human donor with aplastic anemia.

The CDR3: CASSEEGTSYNEQFF. The CDR3 DNA follows: TGTGCCAGCAGTGAAGAGGGGACGTCCTACAATGAGCAGTTCTTC. The rearrangement links TRBV2 to TRBJ2-1; tentatively, D is TRBD1 or TRBD2 (5 bases each). Germline loops: CDR1 SNHLY, CDR2 FYNNEI. V was cut by 1 base and J by 1 base, with 8 bases left in between. The CDR3 runs to 15 residues.